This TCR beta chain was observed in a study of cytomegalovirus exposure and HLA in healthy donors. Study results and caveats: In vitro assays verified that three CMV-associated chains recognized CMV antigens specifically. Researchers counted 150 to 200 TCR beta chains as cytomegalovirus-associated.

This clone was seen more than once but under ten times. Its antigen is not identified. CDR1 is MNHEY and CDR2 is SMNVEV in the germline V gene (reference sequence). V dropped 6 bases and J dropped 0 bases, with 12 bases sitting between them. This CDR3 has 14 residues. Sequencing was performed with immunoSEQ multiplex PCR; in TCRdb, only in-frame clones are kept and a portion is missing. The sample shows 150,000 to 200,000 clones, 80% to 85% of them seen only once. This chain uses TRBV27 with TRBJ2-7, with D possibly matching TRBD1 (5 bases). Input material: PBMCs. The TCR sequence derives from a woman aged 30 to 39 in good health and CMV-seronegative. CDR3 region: CASSFRQSSYEQYF. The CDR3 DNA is TGTGCCAGCAGCTTTCGACAGAGCTCCTACGAGCAGTACTTC.